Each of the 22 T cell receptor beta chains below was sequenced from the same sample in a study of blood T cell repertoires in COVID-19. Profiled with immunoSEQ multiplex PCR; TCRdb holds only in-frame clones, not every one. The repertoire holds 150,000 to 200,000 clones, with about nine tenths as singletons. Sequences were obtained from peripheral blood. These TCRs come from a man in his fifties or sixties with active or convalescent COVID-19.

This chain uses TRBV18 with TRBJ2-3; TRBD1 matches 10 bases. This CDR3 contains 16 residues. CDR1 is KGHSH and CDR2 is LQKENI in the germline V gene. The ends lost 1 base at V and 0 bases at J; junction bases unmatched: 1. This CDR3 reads CASSPRDRGSTDTQYF. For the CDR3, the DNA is TGTGCCAGCTCACCACGGGACAGGGGAAGCACAGATACGCAGTATTTT. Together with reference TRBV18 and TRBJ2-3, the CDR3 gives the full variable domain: NAGVMQNPRHLVRRRGQEARLRCSPMKGHSHVYWYRQLPEEGLKFMVYLQKENIIDESGMPKERFSAEFPKEGPSILRIQQVVRGDSAAYFCASSPRDRGSTDTQYFGPGTRLTVL.

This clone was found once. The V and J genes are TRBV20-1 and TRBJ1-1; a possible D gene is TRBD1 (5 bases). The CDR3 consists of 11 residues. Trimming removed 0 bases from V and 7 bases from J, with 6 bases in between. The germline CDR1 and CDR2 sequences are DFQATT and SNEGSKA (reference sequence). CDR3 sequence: CSAREGVEAFF. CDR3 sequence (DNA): TGCAGTGCTAGAGAAGGGGTTGAAGCTTTCTTT.

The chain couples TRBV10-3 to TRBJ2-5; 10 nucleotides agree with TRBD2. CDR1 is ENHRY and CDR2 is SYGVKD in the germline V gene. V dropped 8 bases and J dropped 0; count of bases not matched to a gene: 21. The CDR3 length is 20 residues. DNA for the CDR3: TGTGCCATCCCCGACGACTTCCCTTTGTGGACTAGCGGCTACCAAGAGACCCAGTACTTC. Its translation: CAIPDDFPLWTSGYQETQYF.

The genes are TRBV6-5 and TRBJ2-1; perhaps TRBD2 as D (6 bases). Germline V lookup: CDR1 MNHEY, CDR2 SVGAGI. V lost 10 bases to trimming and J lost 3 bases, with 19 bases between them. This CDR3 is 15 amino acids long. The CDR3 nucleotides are TGTGCCACCAAGGGGAGGCAGGGACTCTACAATGAGCAGTTCTTC. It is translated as CATKGRQGLYNEQFF.

The DNA for the CDR3 is TGTGCCATCAGTGAGCAGCCCGGGACAGGGGCTGCAGATACGCAGTATTTT. It codes for CAISEQPGTGAADTQYF. The rearrangement links TRBV10-3 to TRBJ2-3; 10 bases align to TRBD1. This CDR3 is 17 amino acids long. V gave up 2 bases and J gave up 4 bases; unmatched junction bases: 9. The germline gives CDR1 ENHRY, CDR2 SYGVKD.

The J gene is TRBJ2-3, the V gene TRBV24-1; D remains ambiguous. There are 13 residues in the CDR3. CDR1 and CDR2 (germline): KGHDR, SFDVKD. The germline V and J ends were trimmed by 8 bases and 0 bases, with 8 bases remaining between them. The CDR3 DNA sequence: TGTGCCACCAAGTCAGATAGCACAGATACGCAGTATTTT. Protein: CATKSDSTDTQYF.

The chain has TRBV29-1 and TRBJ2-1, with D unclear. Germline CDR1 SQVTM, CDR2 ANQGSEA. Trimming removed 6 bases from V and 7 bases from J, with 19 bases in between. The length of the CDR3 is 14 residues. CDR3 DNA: TGCAGCGTCGTAGCCTTATGGAGCAGAAATGAGCAGTTCTTC. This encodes CSVVALWSRNEQFF.

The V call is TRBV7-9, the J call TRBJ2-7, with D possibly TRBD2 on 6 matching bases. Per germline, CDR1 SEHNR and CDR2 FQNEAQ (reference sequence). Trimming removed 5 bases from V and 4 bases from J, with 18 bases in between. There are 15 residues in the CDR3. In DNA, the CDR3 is TGTGCCAGCAGCCATAGTGCGGGGCAGTATTACGAGCAGTACTTC. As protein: CASSHSAGQYYEQYF.

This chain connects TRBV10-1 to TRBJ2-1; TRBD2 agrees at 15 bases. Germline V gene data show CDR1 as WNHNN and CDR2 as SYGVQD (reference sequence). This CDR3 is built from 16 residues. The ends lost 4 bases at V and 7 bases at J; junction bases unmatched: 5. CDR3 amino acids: CASSGTSGRARNEQFF. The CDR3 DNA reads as TGCGCCAGCAGTGGGACTAGCGGGAGGGCCCGGAATGAGCAGTTCTTC.

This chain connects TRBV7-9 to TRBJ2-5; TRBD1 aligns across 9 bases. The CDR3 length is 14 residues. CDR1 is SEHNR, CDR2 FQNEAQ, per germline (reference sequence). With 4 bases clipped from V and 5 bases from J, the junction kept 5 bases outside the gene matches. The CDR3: CASSSNRGRETQYF. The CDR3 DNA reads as TGTGCCAGCAGCTCTAACAGGGGGCGGGAGACCCAGTACTTC. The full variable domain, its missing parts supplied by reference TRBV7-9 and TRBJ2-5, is DTGVSQNPRHKITKRGQNVTFRCDPISEHNRLYWYRQTLGQGPEFLTYFQNEAQLEKSRLLSDRFSAERPKGSFSTLEIQRTEQGDSAMYLCASSSNRGRETQYFGPGTRLLVL.

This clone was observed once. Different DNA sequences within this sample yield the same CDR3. CDR3 bases: TGCAGTGCTCGTCGGCAAGAGACCCAGTACTTC. It specifies CSARRQETQYF. The chain employs TRBV20-1 and TRBJ2-5; no reliable D call. This CDR3 spans 11 amino acids. The V end was cut by 5 bases, the J end by 2 bases, with 6 bases between. Germline CDR1 and CDR2: DFQATT and SNEGSKA (reference sequence).

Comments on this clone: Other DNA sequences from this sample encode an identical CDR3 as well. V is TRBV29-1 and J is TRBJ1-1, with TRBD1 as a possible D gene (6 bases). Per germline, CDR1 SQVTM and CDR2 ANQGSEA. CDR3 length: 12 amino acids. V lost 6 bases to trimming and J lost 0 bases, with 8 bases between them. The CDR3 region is CSVGQMNTEAFF. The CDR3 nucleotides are TGCAGCGTGGGACAAATGAACACTGAAGCTTTCTTT.

Written as DNA, the CDR3 is TGTGCCAGCAGCAAACTAGCGGGAGCAGATACGCAGTATTTT. Translating gives CASSKLAGADTQYF. The rearrangement links TRBV21-1 to TRBJ2-3; the table gives TRBD2 as D, unverified against the DNA. TRBV21-1 is described as a pseudogene. The CDR3 extends over 14 amino acids.

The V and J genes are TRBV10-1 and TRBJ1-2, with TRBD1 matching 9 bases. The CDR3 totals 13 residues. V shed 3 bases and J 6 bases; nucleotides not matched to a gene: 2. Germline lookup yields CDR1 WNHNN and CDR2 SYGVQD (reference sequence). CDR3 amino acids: CASSERTGDGYTF. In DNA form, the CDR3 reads TGCGCCAGCAGTGAACGGACAGGGGATGGCTACACCTTC.

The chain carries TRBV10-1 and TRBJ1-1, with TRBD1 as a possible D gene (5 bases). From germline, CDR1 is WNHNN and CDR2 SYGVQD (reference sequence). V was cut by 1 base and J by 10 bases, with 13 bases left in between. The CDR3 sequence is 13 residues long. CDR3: CASSEFRTRGAFF. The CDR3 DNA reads TGCGCCAGCAGTGAGTTTCGGACAAGGGGAGCTTTCTTT.

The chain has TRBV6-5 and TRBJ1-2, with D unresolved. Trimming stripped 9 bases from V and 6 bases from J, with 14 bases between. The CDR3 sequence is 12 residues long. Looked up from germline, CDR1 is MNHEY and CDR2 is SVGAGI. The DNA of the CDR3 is TGTGCCAGTGCCAACAGACGCGATGGCTACACCTTC. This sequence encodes CASANRRDGYTF.

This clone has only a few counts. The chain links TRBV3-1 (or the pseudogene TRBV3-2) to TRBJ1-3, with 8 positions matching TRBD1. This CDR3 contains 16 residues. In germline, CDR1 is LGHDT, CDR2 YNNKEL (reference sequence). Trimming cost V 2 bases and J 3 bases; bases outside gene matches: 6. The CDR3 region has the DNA TGTGCCAGCAGCCAACCGACAGGGGCAGGTGGAAACACCATATATTTT. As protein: CASSQPTGAGGNTIYF.

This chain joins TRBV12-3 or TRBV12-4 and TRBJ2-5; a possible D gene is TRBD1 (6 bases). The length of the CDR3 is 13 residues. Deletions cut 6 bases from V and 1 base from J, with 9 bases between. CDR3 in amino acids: CASSGDTQETQYF. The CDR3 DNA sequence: TGTGCCAGCAGCGGGGACACCCAAGAGACCCAGTACTTC.

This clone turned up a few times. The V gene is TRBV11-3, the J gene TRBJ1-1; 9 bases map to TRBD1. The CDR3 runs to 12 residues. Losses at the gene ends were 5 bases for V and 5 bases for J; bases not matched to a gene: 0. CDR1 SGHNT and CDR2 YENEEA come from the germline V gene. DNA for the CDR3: TGTGCCAGCAGCGGACAGGGGACTGAAGCTTTCTTT. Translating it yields CASSGQGTEAFF.

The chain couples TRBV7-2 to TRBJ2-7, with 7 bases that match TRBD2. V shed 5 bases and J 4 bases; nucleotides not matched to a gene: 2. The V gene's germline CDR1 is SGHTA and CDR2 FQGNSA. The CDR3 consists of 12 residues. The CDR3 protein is CASSNSGYEQYF. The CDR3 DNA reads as TGTGCCAGCAGCAATAGCGGGTACGAGCAGTACTTC. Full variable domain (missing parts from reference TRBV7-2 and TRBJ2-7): GAGVSQSPSNKVTEKGKDVELRCDPISGHTALYWYRQSLGQGLEFLIYFQGNSAPDKSGLPSDRFSAERTGGSVSTLTIQRTQQEDSAVYLCASSNSGYEQYFGPGTRLTVT.

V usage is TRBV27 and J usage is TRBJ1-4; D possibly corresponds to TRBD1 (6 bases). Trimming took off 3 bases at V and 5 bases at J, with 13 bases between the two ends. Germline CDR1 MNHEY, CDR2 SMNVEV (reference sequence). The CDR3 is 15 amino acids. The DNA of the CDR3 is TGTGCCAGCAGTTTGCGGACAGCTCCGAATGAAAAACTGTTTTTT. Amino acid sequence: CASSLRTAPNEKLFF.

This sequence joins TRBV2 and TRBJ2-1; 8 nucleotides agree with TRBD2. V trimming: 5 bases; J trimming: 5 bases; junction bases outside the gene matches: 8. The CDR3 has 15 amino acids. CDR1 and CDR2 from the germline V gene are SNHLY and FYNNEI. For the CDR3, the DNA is TGTGCCAGCAGTATAAGCGGGAGTTCCCACAATGAGCAGTTCTTC. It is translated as CASSISGSSHNEQFF.